The rows below give T cell receptor beta chains drawn from one sample of a study of blood T cell repertoires in COVID-19. Produced via immunoSEQ multiplex PCR; TCRdb's table is partial and in-frame only. The sample includes fewer than 350,000 clones, approximately 90% seen only once; the top ten take approximately 2.9%. Sequenced sample: PBMCs or T cells enriched from blood (not recorded which). All receptors come from a man aged 35-49 years who had been exposed to COVID-19. Each CDR3 is given with its conserved first and last residue.

j_gene | v_gene | CDR3aa
TRBJ1-1 | TRBV19 | CASSTSGGPNTEAFF
TRBJ2-7 | TRBV9 | CASSVDPGQIYEQYF
TRBJ2-2 | TRBV11-2 | CASSLFSAGELFF
TRBJ2-1 | TRBV7-9 | CASSSGFLWPPYNEQFF
TRBJ2-7 | TRBV15 | CATSRVLGLDYEQYF
TRBJ2-1 | TRBV19 | CASSIARGNEQFF
TRBJ2-7 | TRBV30 | CAWSVSRSYLSYEQYF
TRBJ1-4 | TRBV28 | CASRKGARGEKLFF
TRBJ2-7 | TRBV5-4 | CASSPNPADSYEQYF
TRBJ2-5 | TRBV19 | CASSIDRETGQETQYF
TRBJ2-7 | TRBV19 | CASSFGLTYEQYF
TRBJ2-2 | TRBV25-1 | CASSEQGLMNTGELFF
TRBJ1-2 | TRBV7-2 | CASSIGGDFYGYTF
TRBJ1-2 | TRBV6-5 | CASSPGQGSNYGYTF
TRBJ1-2 | TRBV27 | CASSLSRGTYGYTF
TRBJ1-6 | TRBV6-5 | CASSASGQSNSPLHF
TRBJ1-2 | TRBV5-1 | CASSLERQGFYGYTF
TRBJ1-4 | TRBV28 | CASRDGGPNEKLFF
TRBJ2-2 | TRBV7-3 | CASSLGASGSVTGELFF
TRBJ1-6 | TRBV9 | CASSVAGTGVSPLHF
TRBJ1-2 | TRBV4-3 | CASSQKLGQSNYGYTF
TRBJ1-5 | TRBV6-6 | CASSSSLEEPQHF
TRBJ2-6 | TRBV19 | CASSIITGTGANVLTF
TRBJ1-2 | TRBV30 | CAWLKGAYGYTF
TRBJ2-2 | TRBV2 | CASIVDSSVAGELFF
TRBJ2-6 | TRBV2 | CASSRLASGANVLTF
TRBJ2-1 | TRBV5-1 | CASSLGQGANEQFF
TRBJ1-4 | TRBV29-1 | CSVAAGGAREKLFF
TRBJ2-4 | TRBV7-2 | CASSLMSGGKNIQYF